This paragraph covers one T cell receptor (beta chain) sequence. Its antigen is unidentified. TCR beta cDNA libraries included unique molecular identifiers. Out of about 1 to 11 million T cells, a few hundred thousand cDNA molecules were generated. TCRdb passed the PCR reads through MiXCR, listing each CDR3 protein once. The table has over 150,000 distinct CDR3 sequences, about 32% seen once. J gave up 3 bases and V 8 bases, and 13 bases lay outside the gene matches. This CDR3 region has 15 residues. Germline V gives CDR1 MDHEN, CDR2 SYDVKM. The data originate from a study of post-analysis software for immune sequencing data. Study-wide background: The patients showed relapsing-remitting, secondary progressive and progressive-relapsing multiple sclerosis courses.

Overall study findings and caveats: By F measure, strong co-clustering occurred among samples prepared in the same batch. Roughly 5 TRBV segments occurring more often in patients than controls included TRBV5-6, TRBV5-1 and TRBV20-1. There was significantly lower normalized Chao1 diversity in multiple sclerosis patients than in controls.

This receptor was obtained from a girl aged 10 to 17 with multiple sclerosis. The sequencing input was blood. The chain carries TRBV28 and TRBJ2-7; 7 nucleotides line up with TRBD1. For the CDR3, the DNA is TGTGCCAGCGGGACAGTCGGGTTCGGAGGCTACGAGCAGTACTTC. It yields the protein CASGTVGFGGYEQYF.